The source of this T cell receptor (beta chain) is a study of T cells in Graves' hyperthyroidism and ophthalmopathy. The germline V gene encodes CDR1 LGHDT and CDR2 YNNKEL (reference sequence). CDR3 length equals 17 residues. V lost 0 bases to trimming and J lost 4 bases; unmatched junction nucleotides: 6. Study-level points and caveats: A median around 6 months before onset, the model predicted ophthalmopathy.

About this clonotype: Its antigen is undetermined.

Hyperthyroidism was newly diagnosed in patients aged 18 to 65 (duration under 2 months). RNA transcripts provided the source from which TCR beta CDR3 regions were amplified. The TCR CDR3 first-round RT-PCR relied on the HTBI primer set. One entry per CDR3 protein results from TCRdb running MiXCR on the multiplex PCR reads. This sample has around 580,000 distinct CDR3 sequences; over 15% occur once, and the top ten carry approximately 18%. The receptor's source is a woman aged 18-29 years with Graves' hyperthyroidism. The sample comprised blood. This sequence joins TRBV3-1 and TRBJ1-4; TRBD1 matches at 9 bases. DNA of the CDR3: TGTGCCAGCAGCCAAGAGGGACCGGGACAGGGTAATGAAAAACTGTTTTTT. It encodes CASSQEGPGQGNEKLFF.